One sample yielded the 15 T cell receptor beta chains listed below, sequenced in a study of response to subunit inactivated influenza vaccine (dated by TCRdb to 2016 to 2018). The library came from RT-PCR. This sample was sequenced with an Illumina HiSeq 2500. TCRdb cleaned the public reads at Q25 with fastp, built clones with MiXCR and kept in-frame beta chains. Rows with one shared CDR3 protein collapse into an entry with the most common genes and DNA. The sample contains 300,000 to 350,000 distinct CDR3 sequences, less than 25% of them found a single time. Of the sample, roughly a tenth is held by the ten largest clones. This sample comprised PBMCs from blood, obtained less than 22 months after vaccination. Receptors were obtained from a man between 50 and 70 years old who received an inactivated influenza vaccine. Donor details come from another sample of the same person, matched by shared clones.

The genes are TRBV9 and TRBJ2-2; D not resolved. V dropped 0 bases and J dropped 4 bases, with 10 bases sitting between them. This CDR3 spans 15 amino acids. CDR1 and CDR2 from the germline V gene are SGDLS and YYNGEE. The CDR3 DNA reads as TGTGCCAGCAGCGTAGCGGGCACGCCCACCGGGGAGCTGTTTTTT. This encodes CASSVAGTPTGELFF.

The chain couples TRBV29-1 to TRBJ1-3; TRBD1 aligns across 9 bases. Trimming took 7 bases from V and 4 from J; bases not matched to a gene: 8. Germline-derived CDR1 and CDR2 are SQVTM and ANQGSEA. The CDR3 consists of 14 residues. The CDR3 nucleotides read TGCAGCGCGGGACAGGGATCCTCCGGAAACACCATATATTTT. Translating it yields CSAGQGSSGNTIYF. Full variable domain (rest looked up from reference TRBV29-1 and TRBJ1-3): SAVISQKPSRDICQRGTSLTIQCQVDSQVTMMFWYRQQPGQSLTLIATANQGSEATYESGFVIDKFPISRPNLTFSTLTVSNMSPEDSSIYLCSAGQGSSGNTIYFGEGSWLTVV.

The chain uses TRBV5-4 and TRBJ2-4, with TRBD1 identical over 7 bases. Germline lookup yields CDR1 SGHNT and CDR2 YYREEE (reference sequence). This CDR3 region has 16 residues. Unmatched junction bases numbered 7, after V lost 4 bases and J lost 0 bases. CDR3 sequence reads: CASSTGTVLAKNIQYF. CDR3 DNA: TGTGCCAGCAGCACTGGGACAGTTCTAGCCAAAAACATTCAGTACTTC.

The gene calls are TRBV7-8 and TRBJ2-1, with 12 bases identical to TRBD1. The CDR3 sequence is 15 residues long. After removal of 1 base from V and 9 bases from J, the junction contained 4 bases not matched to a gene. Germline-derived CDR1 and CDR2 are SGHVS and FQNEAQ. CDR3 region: CASSLGGQGAFEQFF. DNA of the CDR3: TGTGCCAGCAGCTTAGGGGGACAGGGGGCATTTGAGCAGTTCTTC. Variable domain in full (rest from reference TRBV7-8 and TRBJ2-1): GAGVSQSPRYKVAKRGQDVALRCDPISGHVSLFWYQQALGQGPEFLTYFQNEAQLDKSGLPSDRFFAERPEGSVSTLKIQRTQQEDSAVYLCASSLGGQGAFEQFFGPGTRLTVL.

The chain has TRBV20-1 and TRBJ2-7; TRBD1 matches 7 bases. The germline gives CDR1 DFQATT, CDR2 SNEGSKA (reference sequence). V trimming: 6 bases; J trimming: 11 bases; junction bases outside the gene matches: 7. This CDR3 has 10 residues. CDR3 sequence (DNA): TGCAGTGCGGACGGGACAGTGAAGTACTTC. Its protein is CSADGTVKYF.

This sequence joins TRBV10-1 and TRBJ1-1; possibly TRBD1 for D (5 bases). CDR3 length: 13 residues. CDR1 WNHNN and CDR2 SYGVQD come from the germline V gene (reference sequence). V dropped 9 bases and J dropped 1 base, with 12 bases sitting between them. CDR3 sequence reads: CASGDTGNTEAFF. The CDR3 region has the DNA TGCGCCAGTGGAGATACAGGGAACACTGAAGCTTTCTTT.

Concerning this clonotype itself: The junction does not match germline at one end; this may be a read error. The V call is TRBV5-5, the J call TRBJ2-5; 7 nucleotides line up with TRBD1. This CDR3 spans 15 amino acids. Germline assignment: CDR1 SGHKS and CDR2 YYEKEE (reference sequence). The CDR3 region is CASSSQLTGREIQYF. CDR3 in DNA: TGTGCCAGCAGCTCCCAATTGACAGGGAGAGAGATCCAGTACTTC.

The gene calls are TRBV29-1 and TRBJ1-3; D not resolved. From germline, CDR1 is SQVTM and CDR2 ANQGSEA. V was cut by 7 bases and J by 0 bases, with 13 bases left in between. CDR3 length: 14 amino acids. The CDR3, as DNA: TGCAGCGCAATACAGTCCCCCTCTGGAAACACCATATATTTT. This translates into CSAIQSPSGNTIYF.

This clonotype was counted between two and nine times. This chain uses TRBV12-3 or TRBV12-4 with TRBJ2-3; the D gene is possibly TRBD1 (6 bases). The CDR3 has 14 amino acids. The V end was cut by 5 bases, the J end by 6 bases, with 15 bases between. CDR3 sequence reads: CASSPYRESDTQYF. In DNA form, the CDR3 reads TGTGCCAGCAGTCCCTACAGGGAATCGGATACGCAGTATTTT.

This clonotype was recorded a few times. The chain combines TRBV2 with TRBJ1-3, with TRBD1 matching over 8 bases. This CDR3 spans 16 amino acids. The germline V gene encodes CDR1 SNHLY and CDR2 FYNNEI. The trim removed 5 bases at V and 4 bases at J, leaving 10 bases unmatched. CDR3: CASSRPQGASGNTIYF. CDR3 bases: TGTGCCAGCAGTCGACCCCAGGGGGCAAGCGGAAACACCATATATTTT.

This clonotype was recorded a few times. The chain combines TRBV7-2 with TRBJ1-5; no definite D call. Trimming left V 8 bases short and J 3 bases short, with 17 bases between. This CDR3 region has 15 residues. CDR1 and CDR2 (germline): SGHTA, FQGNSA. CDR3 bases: TGTGCCAGCCGGCTCCTACCGGTGAACAATCAGCCCCAGCATTTT. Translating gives CASRLLPVNNQPQHF. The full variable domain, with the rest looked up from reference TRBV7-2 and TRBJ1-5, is GAGVSQSPSNKVTEKGKDVELRCDPISGHTALYWYRQSLGQGLEFLIYFQGNSAPDKSGLPSDRFSAERTGGSVSTLTIQRTQQEDSAVYLCASRLLPVNNQPQHFGDGTRLSIL.

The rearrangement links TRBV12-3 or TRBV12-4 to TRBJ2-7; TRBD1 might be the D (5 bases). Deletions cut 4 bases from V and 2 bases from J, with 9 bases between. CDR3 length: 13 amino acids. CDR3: CASSSAGTYEQYF. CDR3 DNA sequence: TGTGCCAGCAGTTCGGCAGGGACCTACGAGCAGTACTTC.

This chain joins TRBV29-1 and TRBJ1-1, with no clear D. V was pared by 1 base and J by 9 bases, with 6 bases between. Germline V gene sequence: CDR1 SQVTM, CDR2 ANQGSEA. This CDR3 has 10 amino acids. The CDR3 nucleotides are TGCAGCGTTGAAGGAACCCAAGCTTTCTTT. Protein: CSVEGTQAFF.

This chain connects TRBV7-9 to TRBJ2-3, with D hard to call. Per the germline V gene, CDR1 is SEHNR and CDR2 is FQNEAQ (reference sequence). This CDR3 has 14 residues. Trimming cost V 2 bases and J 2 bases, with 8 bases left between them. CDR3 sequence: CASSLLLITDTQYF. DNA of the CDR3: TGTGCCAGCAGCTTATTACTGATCACAGATACGCAGTATTTT. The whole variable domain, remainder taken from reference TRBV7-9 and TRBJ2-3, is DTGVSQNPRHKITKRGQNVTFRCDPISEHNRLYWYRQTLGQGPEFLTYFQNEAQLEKSRLLSDRFSAERPKGSFSTLEIQRTEQGDSAMYLCASSLLLITDTQYFGPGTRLTVL.

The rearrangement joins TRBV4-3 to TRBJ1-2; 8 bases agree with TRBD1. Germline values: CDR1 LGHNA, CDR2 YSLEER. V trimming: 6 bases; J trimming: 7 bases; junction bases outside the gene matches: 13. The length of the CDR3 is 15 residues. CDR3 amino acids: CASSPSRQGAIGYTF. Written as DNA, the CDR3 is TGCGCCAGCAGTCCTAGCAGGCAGGGGGCGATTGGCTACACCTTC.